The present T cell receptor (beta chain) was sequenced within a study of T cell responses to AZD1222 COVID-19 vaccine. Study observations and caveats: Repertoires were sampled only after the peak T cell response. At study baseline, merely five or six AZD1222 recipients were seropositive. Females made up more of the donors, who were largely white British, and clonal diversity may have come out too low.

The germline V gene has CDR1 MGHRA and CDR2 YSYEKL. Trimming removed 1 base from V and 3 bases from J, with 19 bases in between. This CDR3 is 18 amino acids long. Generated by immunoSEQ multiplex PCR, the TCRdb table keeps only in-frame clones and is missing some. The sample lists fewer than 150,000 clones, 70% to 90% occurring once. On this clone: The antigen is unknown.

This TCR was sampled from an adult who received the AZD1222 COVID-19 vaccine. V and J are TRBV4-1 and TRBJ2-1; perhaps TRBD1 as D (5 bases). Here the sequenced sample was peripheral blood, taken 28 days after the second AZD1222 dose. CDR3 in DNA: TGCGCCAGCAGCCAAGTCGCGCAGGGTATGGTGGGCTACAATGAGCAGTTCTTC. Encoded protein: CASSQVAQGMVGYNEQFF.